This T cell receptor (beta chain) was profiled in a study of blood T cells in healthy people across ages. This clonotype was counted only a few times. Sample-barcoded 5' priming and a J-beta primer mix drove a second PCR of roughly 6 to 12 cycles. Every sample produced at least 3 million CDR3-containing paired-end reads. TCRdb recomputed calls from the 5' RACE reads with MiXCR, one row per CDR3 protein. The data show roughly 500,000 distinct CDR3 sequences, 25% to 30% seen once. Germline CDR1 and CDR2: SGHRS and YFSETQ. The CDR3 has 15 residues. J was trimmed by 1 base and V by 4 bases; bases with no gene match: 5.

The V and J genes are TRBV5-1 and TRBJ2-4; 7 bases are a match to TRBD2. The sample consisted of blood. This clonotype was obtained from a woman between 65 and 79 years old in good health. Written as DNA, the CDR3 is TGCGCCAGCAGCCGGGGGGAGAAGGCCAAAAACATTCAGTACTTC. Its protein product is CASSRGEKAKNIQYF.